The present T cell receptor beta chain was sequenced within a study of T cells expressing NK-cell markers. TCRdb processed the 5' RACE reads again and assigns one entry to each CDR3 protein, with no DNA. The sample holds about 160,000 distinct CDR3 sequences. Germline values: CDR1 SGHRS, CDR2 YFSETQ. This CDR3 spans 14 amino acids. Sequenced sample: blood T cells: a sorted CD56 or NKG2C T cell subset, CD4+ or CD8+ T cells, or bulk PBMC T cells (not recorded which). J is TRBJ1-4 and V is TRBV5-1. The sequence was obtained from a woman aged 18-70 years in good health. The CDR3 reads CASSLEPANEKLFF.